These T cell receptor beta chains were read from a single sample in a study of a mutant IDH1 vaccine in newly diagnosed glioma. The data were produced by immunoSEQ multiplex PCR, yet TCRdb's version contains in-frame clones alone and is incomplete. Here the sample spans about 46,000 clones, 65% to 80% being singletons. Sample: PBMCs, taken from a glioma patient treated with radiotherapy, temozolomide or both. Source of these receptors: a woman aged 40 to 55 with glioma. The CDR3 runs from the conserved cysteine through the conserved F or W. The D gene is left open where the match is weak. Some rows mark clone size as missing; the rest say once, few, many or name a class of expanded clone.

abundance	d_gene	j_gene	v_gene	CDR3aa	CDR3nt
.	TRBD2	TRBJ2-5	TRBV29-1	CSVALAGALYQETQYF	TGCAGCGTTGCCCTAGCGGGGGCTCTGTACCAAGAGACCCAGTACTTC
few	.	TRBJ2-7	TRBV11-2	CASSLASISYEQYF	TGTGCCAGCAGCTTAGCCAGCATCTCCTACGAGCAGTACTTC
few	.	TRBJ1-2	TRBV5-6	CASSPDNGRVTYGYTF	TGTGCCAGCAGCCCGGATAATGGGAGAGTAACTTATGGCTACACCTTC
.	.	TRBJ1-1	TRBV5-5	CASSLGRQMNTEAFF	TGTGCCAGCAGCTTGGGAAGGCAAATGAACACTGAAGCTTTCTTT
.	TRBD1	TRBJ2-6	TRBV5-1	CASSLRGQQSGANVLTF	TGCGCCAGCAGCTTGAGGGGACAGCAATCTGGGGCCAACGTCCTGACTTTC
few	.	TRBJ1-2	TRBV2	CASSEGVYGYTF	TGTGCCAGCAGTGAAGGGGTCTATGGCTACACCTTC
.	.	TRBJ1-5	TRBV18	CASSPGRGGWFQPQHF	TGTGCCAGCTCACCGGGGCGTGGGGGGTGGTTTCAGCCCCAGCATTTT
.	.	TRBJ2-4	TRBV19	CASSEGANIQYF	TGTGCCAGTAGTGAAGGGGCCAACATTCAGTACTTC
.	.	TRBJ2-7	TRBV5-4	CASSLGSGYEQYF	TGTGCCAGCAGCTTAGGGTCGGGCTACGAGCAGTACTTC
.	TRBD1	TRBJ1-5	TRBV4-1	CASSQSETGGLNQPQHF	TGCGCCAGCAGCCAATCCGAGACAGGGGGCCTTAATCAGCCCCAGCATTTT
.	.	TRBJ1-2	TRBV15	CATSSGMRYGYTF	TGTGCCACCAGCAGCGGGATGCGCTATGGCTACACCTTC
.	TRBD2	TRBJ2-5	TRBV10-1	CASSSGGPEETQYF	TGCGCCAGCAGTAGCGGGGGGCCAGAAGAGACCCAGTACTTC
.	TRBD1	TRBJ1-1	TRBV7-9	CASSMGTGGMNTEAFF	TGTGCCAGCAGTATGGGGACAGGGGGCATGAACACTGAAGCTTTCTTT
.	.	TRBJ2-1	TRBV2	CASRRAIGVYNEQFF	TGTGCCAGCAGGAGAGCCATCGGGGTCTACAATGAGCAGTTCTTC
few	.	TRBJ1-4	TRBV4-1	CASSQDRGRASNEKLFF	TGCGCCAGCAGCCAAGATCGGGGCCGGGCCTCTAATGAAAAACTGTTTTTT
few	.	TRBJ1-1	TRBV10-3	CAISDRLRGHTEAFF	TGTGCCATCAGTGACCGGTTGAGGGGACACACTGAAGCTTTCTTT
.	.	TRBJ2-1	TRBV4-1	CASSLGGQQFF	TGCGCCAGCAGCCTCGGGGGGCAGCAGTTCTTC
.	TRBD1	TRBJ1-1	TRBV7-6	CASSLGQGETEAFF	TGTGCCAGCAGCTTAGGCCAGGGGGAGACTGAAGCTTTCTTT
.	.	TRBJ2-3	TRBV6-6	CASSSRGLSTDTQYF	TGTGCCAGCAGTTCTCGGGGGCTCAGCACAGATACGCAGTATTTT
.	.	TRBJ1-1	TRBV19	CASSLRAQAFF	TGTGCCAGTAGTCTACGGGCCCAAGCTTTCTTT
.	TRBD1	TRBJ2-3	TRBV4-3	CASSQATGPDTQYF	TGCGCCAGCAGCCAAGCGACAGGGCCAGATACGCAGTATTTT
.	.	TRBJ1-5	TRBV6-5	CASSSHSASSQPQHF	TGTGCCAGCAGTTCCCATTCGGCCAGCAGTCAGCCCCAGCATTTT
.	.	TRBJ1-2	TRBV11-2	CASSKAFPGAYGYTF	TGTGCCAGCAGTAAAGCCTTCCCGGGGGCCTATGGCTACACCTTC
.	.	TRBJ2-3	TRBV5-1	CASSLEDTQYF	TGCGCCAGCAGCTTGGAAGATACGCAGTATTTT
.	TRBD1	TRBJ2-5	TRBV7-7	CASSKQGYQETQYF	TGTGCTAGCAGCAAACAGGGGTACCAAGAGACCCAGTACTTC
.	TRBD2	TRBJ2-3	TRBV6-6	CASSLAGSLSDTQYF	TGTGCCAGCAGCCTAGCGGGGTCTCTCTCAGATACGCAGTATTTT
once	.	TRBJ2-7	TRBV18	CASSPRGAPSHEQYF	TGTGCCAGCTCCCCAAGGGGGGCCCCGTCCCACGAGCAGTACTTC
.	.	TRBJ1-2	TRBV27	CASSLDRYYGYTF	TGTGCCAGCAGTTTAGACAGATACTATGGCTACACCTTC
.	TRBD1	TRBJ2-3	TRBV2	CASTGQKRDTQYF	TGTGCCAGCACGGGACAGAAAAGAGATACGCAGTATTTT
few	.	TRBJ2-7	TRBV5-4	CASSLDHYEQYF	TGTGCCAGCAGCTTGGACCACTACGAGCAGTACTTC
once	TRBD2	TRBJ2-7	TRBV19	CASSRGGVNEQYF	TGTGCCAGTAGTCGGGGGGGTGTCAACGAGCAGTACTTC
few	TRBD1	TRBJ1-2	TRBV30	CAWSQGAGYTF	TGTGCCTGGTCGCAGGGGGCGGGCTACACCTTC
.	.	TRBJ1-2	TRBV5-6	CASSPGAGGGMSYGYTF	TGTGCCAGCAGCCCGGGGGCGGGGGGCGGAATGTCCTATGGCTACACCTTC
.	TRBD1	TRBJ2-3	TRBV29-1	CSVEAVDRSTDTQYF	TGCAGCGTTGAAGCCGTGGACAGGAGCACAGATACGCAGTATTTT
.	.	TRBJ2-5	TRBV5-1	CASSGQPQETQYF	TGCGCCAGCAGTGGACAACCTCAAGAGACCCAGTACTTC
.	TRBD1	TRBJ2-3	TRBV29-1	CSVEDRGGTDTQYF	TGCAGCGTTGAGGACAGGGGAGGCACAGATACGCAGTATTTT